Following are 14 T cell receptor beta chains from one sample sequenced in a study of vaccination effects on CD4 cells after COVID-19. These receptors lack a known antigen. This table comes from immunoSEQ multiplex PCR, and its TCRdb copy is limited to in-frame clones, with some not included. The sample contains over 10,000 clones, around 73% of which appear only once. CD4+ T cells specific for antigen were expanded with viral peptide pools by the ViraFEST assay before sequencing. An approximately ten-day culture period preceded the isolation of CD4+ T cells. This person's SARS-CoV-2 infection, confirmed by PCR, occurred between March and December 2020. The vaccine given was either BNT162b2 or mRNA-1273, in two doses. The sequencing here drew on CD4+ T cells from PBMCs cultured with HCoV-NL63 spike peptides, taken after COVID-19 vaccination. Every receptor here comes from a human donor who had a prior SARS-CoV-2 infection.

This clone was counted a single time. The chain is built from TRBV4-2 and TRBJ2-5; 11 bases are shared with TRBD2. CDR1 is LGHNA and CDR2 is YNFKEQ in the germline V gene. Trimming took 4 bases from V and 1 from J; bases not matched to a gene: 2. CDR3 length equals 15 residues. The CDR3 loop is CASSLLAGGQETQYF. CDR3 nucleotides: TGTGCCAGCAGCCTTCTAGCGGGGGGCCAAGAGACCCAGTACTTC.

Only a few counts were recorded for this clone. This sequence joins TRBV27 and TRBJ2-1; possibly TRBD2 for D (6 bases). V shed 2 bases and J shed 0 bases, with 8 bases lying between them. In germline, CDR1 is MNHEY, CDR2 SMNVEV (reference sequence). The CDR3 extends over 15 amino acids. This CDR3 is CASSLRRDSYNEQFF. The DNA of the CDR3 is TGTGCCAGCAGTTTAAGGCGGGACTCCTACAATGAGCAGTTCTTC.

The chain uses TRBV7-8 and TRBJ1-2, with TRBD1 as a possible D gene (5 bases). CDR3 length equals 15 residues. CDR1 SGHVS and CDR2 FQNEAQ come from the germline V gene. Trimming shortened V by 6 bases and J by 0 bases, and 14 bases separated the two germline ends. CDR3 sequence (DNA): TGTGCCAGCAGTTCTGCGGGGGGTACTAACTATGGCTACACCTTC. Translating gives CASSSAGGTNYGYTF.

The CDR3 loop is CASTMNRDTEAFF. The CDR3 nucleotides read TGTGCCAGCACTATGAACCGGGACACTGAAGCTTTCTTT. This chain links TRBV2 with TRBJ1-1; no firm D call. Trimming took 7 bases from V and 3 from J, leaving 12 bases between them. The germline V gene encodes CDR1 SNHLY and CDR2 FYNNEI. The length of the CDR3 is 13 residues.

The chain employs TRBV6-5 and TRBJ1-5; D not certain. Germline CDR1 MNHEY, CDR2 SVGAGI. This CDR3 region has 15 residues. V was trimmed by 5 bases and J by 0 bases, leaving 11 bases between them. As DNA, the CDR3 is TGTGCCAGCAGTAACTGGGAAGATAGCAATCAGCCCCAGCATTTT. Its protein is CASSNWEDSNQPQHF.

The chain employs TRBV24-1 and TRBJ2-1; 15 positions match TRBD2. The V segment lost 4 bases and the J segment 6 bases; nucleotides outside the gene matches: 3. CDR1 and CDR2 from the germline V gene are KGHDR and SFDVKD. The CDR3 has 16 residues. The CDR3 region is CATSDWTSGRGNEQFF. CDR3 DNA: TGTGCCACCAGTGACTGGACTAGCGGGAGGGGCAATGAGCAGTTCTTC.

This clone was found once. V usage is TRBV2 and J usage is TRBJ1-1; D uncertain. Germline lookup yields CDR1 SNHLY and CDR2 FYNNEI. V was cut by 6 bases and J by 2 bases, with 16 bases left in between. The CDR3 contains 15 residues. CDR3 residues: CASRREGKPNTEAFF. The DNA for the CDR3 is TGTGCCAGCAGGAGAGAGGGCAAACCCAACACTGAAGCTTTCTTT.

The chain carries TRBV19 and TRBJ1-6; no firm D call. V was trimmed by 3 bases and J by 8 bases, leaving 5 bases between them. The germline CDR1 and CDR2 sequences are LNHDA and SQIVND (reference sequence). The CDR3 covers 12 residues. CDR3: CASSIIDSPLHF. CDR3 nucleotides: TGTGCCAGTAGTATCATCGATTCACCCCTCCACTTT.

The CDR3 DNA is TGTGCCAGCAGCCAATTAGCGGGAGACCAGTACTTC. Protein: CASSQLAGDQYF. This chain joins TRBV7-8 and TRBJ2-5, with TRBD2 identical over 9 bases. V gave up 5 bases and J gave up 10 bases; unmatched junction bases: 5. Germline lookup yields CDR1 SGHVS and CDR2 FQNEAQ. This CDR3 has 12 amino acids.

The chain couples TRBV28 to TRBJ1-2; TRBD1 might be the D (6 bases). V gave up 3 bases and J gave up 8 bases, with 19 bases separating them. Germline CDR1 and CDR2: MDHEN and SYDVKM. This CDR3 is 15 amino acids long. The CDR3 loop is CASSLGRGLQGGYTF. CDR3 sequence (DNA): TGTGCCAGCAGTTTGGGCAGGGGCCTTCAGGGCGGCTACACCTTC.

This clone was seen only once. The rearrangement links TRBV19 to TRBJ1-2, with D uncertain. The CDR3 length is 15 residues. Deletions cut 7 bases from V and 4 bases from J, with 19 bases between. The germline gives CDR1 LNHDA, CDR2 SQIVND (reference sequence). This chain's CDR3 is CASNSVGVFSYGYTF. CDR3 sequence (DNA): TGTGCCAGTAATTCGGTTGGGGTTTTTAGCTATGGCTACACCTTC. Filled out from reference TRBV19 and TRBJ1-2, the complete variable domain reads DGGITQSPKYLFRKEGQNVTLSCEQNLNHDAMYWYRQDPGQGLRLIYYSQIVNDFQKGDIAEGYSVSREKKESFPLTVTSAQKNPTAFYLCASNSVGVFSYGYTFGSGTRLTVV.

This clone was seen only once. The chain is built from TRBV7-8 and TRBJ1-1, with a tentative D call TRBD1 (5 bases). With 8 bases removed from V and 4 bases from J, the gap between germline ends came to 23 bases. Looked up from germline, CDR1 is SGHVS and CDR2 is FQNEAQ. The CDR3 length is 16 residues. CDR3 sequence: CASGAWGRGEGTEAFF. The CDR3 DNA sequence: TGTGCCAGCGGCGCCTGGGGCCGGGGTGAGGGCACTGAAGCTTTCTTT.

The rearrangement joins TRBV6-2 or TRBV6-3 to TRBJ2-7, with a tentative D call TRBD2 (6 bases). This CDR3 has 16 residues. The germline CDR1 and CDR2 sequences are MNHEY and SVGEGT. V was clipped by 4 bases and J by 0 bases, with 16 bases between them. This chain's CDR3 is CASSFWPLANSYEQYF. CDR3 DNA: TGTGCCAGCAGTTTCTGGCCTCTAGCGAACTCCTACGAGCAGTACTTC.

The CDR3: CASSRLAGEGYEQFF. CDR3 nucleotides: TGTGCCAGCAGCAGACTAGCGGGAGAAGGTTATGAGCAGTTCTTC. The rearrangement joins TRBV7-3 to TRBJ2-1; 12 nucleotides line up with TRBD2. Germline V CDR1 and CDR2: SGHTA, FQGTGA. This CDR3 is built from 15 residues. V shed 5 bases and J 8 bases; nucleotides not matched to a gene: 7.